This passage covers 9 T cell receptor beta chains from one sample sequenced in a study of shared clonotypes between healthy human individuals. The table came from immunoSEQ multiplex PCR; TCRdb's copy has only in-frame clones and leaves some out. The repertoire holds 2,100,000 or so clones, with around 95% as singletons. Sequencing used naive CD4+ T cells sorted from blood. Stated subset: CD45RA+ positively selected. The origin of the receptors is a man between 18 and 29 years old in good health.

The rearrangement joins TRBV5-1 to TRBJ1-2; 10 nucleotides line up with TRBD1. The CDR3 consists of 16 residues. Germline V gene lookup returns CDR1 SGHRS and CDR2 YFSETQ. V lost 4 bases and J lost 0; bases outside the gene matches: 6. CDR3 amino acids: CASSADRGPTNYGYTF. The CDR3 region has the DNA TGCGCCAGCAGCGCCGACAGGGGGCCAACTAACTATGGCTACACCTTC.

The chain carries TRBV28 and TRBJ1-2; TRBD1 aligns across 7 bases. The CDR3 spans 16 residues. Germline assignment: CDR1 MDHEN and CDR2 SYDVKM. V lost 1 base, J lost 2 bases, and 7 bases stayed unmatched. DNA of the CDR3: TGTGCCAGCAGTTTATCCTCCGGACAGGCCAACTATGGCTACACCTTC. As protein: CASSLSSGQANYGYTF.

J is TRBJ2-6 and V is TRBV6-4, with TRBD1 identical over 9 bases. CDR3 length: 17 residues. Losses at the gene ends were 5 bases for V and 2 bases for J; bases not matched to a gene: 7. Germline-derived CDR1 and CDR2 are MRHNA and SNTAGT. This chain's CDR3 is CASSRDRVSPGANVLTF. The CDR3 bases are TGTGCCAGCAGTAGGGACAGGGTGAGTCCTGGGGCCAACGTCCTGACTTTC.

This chain connects TRBV4-3 to TRBJ2-3; D gene unclear. Germline loops: CDR1 LGHNA, CDR2 YSLEER. This CDR3 region has 14 residues. Trimming removed 0 bases from V and 1 base from J, with 5 bases in between. This CDR3 reads CASSQDTRTDTQYF. The CDR3, as DNA: TGCGCCAGCAGCCAAGATACACGCACAGATACGCAGTATTTT.

This clone was found a few times. Other DNA sequences in the sample encode the same CDR3. J is TRBJ1-2 and V is TRBV5-1; 9 nucleotides agree with TRBD1. This CDR3 is built from 14 residues. The V segment lost 4 bases and the J segment 4 bases; nucleotides outside the gene matches: 5. From germline, CDR1 is SGHRS and CDR2 YFSETQ. The CDR3 loop reads CASSLDRGGYGYTF. The CDR3 DNA sequence: TGCGCCAGCAGCCTGGACAGGGGCGGCTATGGCTACACCTTC.

This clone was observed a single time. The rearrangement uses TRBV15 and TRBJ2-1; 11 bases line up with TRBD1. CDR1 is LNHNV and CDR2 is YYDKDF in the germline V gene (reference sequence). Trimming cost V 1 base and J 4 bases; bases outside gene matches: 6. The CDR3 contains 17 residues. CDR3 coding DNA: TGTGCCACCAGCAGAGGGAGGAGGGACAGGGGGTACAATGAGCAGTTCTTC. The encoded protein is CATSRGRRDRGYNEQFF.

The genes are TRBV27 and TRBJ1-1; D is undetermined. Germline CDR1 and CDR2: MNHEY and SMNVEV (reference sequence). Trimming cost V 8 bases and J 1 base, with 8 bases left between them. This CDR3 contains 12 residues. CDR3 sequence reads: CASRRQNTEAFF. Here the CDR3 DNA reads TGTGCCAGCCGAAGACAGAACACTGAAGCTTTCTTT.

The gene calls are TRBV6-1 and TRBJ1-4; no reliable D call. The V gene lost 7 bases and the J gene lost 3 bases, with 6 bases spanning the gap. Germline V CDR1 and CDR2: MNHNS, SASEGT. The CDR3 spans 12 residues. CDR3 nucleotides: TGTGCCAGCACCCGCGCTAATGAAAAACTGTTTTTT. Translation: CASTRANEKLFF.

This clone was counted once. The rearrangement joins TRBV6-5 to TRBJ2-7; 8 bases agree with TRBD2. J gave up 6 bases and V 8 bases, and 15 bases lay outside the gene matches. The CDR3 loop spans 15 amino acids. CDR1 and CDR2 from the germline V gene are MNHEY and SVGAGI. CDR3: CASGQGEAGASEQYF. The CDR3 coding sequence is TGTGCCAGCGGTCAAGGGGAAGCGGGAGCGAGCGAGCAGTACTTC.